This T cell receptor beta chain was sequenced in a study of blood T cell repertoires in COVID-19. Study-wide context: Donors in the United States, Italy and Spain gave samples during acute or convalescent COVID-19.

In the 2 weeks before study entry, exposed participants met a COVID-19 case, which was PCR-confirmed or clinician-diagnosed. The V gene lost 6 bases and the J gene lost 0 bases, with 11 bases spanning the gap. Germline CDR1 reads SNHLY; CDR2 reads FYNNEI. There are 14 residues in the CDR3. Clones were read by immunoSEQ multiplex PCR, and TCRdb kept only the in-frame ones, dropping some. The sample has 200,000 to 250,000 clones, more than 80% seen once; the top ten hold around 0.8%. Specimen: PBMCs or T cells enriched from blood (not recorded which). The sequence came from a middle-aged man who had been exposed to COVID-19. The chain uses TRBV2 and TRBJ2-5; D possibly corresponds to TRBD2 (6 bases). In DNA form, the CDR3 reads TGTGCCAGCAGGACGAAGCGGGACCAAGAGACCCAGTACTTC. Translation: CASRTKRDQETQYF.